Included here is one T cell receptor beta chain sequence, with context. This record comes from a study of blood T cell repertoires in COVID-19. The CDR3 extends over 16 amino acids. J gave up 6 bases and V 5 bases, and 14 bases lay outside the gene matches. Germline V gene data show CDR1 as SEHNR and CDR2 as FQNEAQ (reference sequence). TCRdb's table, derived via immunoSEQ multiplex PCR, lists solely in-frame clones and lacks some. The sample shows around 79,000 clones, about 87% of them seen only once. The sequence came from a human donor in a cohort sampled during active COVID-19. Sequenced input: peripheral blood. This chain uses TRBV7-9 with TRBJ2-3; 7 bases line up with TRBD1. In nucleotides, the CDR3 is TGTGCCAGCAGCGCACAGGGGAGAGGCACACTGGATACGCAGTATTTT. Amino acids: CASSAQGRGTLDTQYF.